This TCR beta chain derives from a study of blood T cell repertoires in COVID-19. About the study: Sources were T cells, B-cell-depleted T cells, or PBMCs; the material itself was cDNA or gDNA.

The authors' processing: Nucleated cell number was recorded as an estimate derived from reference gene primer amplification. The protocol was immunoSEQ multiplex PCR, while the TCRdb copy is restricted to in-frame clones and leaves out a portion. D and trimming were read from the DNA, whereas the V and J calls and clone size are those reported in that table. The sample has fewer than 350,000 clones, around 88% seen once. J lost 0 bases, V lost 2 bases, and 6 bases had no gene match. Germline CDR1 reads LGHNA; CDR2 reads YSLEER. CDR3 size: 17 residues. The V call is TRBV4-3, the J call TRBJ2-7; the match to TRBD2 covers 11 bases. What was sequenced was PBMCs or T cells enriched from blood (not recorded which). This TCR came from a woman aged 40 to 50 who had recovered from COVID-19. The DNA of the CDR3 is TGCGCCAGCAGCCAACACCTGACTAGCGGGACCTCCTACGAGCAGTACTTC. Translated, it gives CASSQHLTSGTSYEQYF.